This note documents a single T cell receptor beta chain sequence. Its target antigen remains unknown. Nothing much larger sits one base from this clone, and base qualities are not available. The data derive from a study of T cell changes during pregnancy in multiple sclerosis (dated by TCRdb to the late 2010s). Broadly, across the study: The study examined how the T cell repertoire changed over the course of pregnancy in women with multiple sclerosis.

Trimmed from V: 6 bases; trimmed from J: 4 bases; junction bases lacking a gene match: 10. Per the germline V gene, MDHEN is the CDR1 and SYDVKM is the CDR2. Its CDR3 holds 16 amino acids, cysteine through phenylalanine. Only the CDR3 part of the read is kept: 48 bases, read in frame from the first base. The library relied on the immunoSEQ multiplex PCR assay. TCRdb retrieved this table from immuneACCESS and kept in-frame rearrangements only. Not all clones are present; in checked studies, unresolved V genes account for under half, and no reason is known for the remainder. This sample comprises about 40,000 clones, roughly 90% of them detected only once. Jointly, the top ten make up about 0.53% of the sample.

This sequence was found in a female donor with multiple sclerosis, enrolled in a pregnancy study. Here the chain combines TRBV28 and TRBJ2-5; 11 of the junction bases match TRBD2. This specimen was CD4+ T cells from peripheral blood mononuclear cells, taken before pregnancy. The CDR3 in this case is CASSLTSGEIGETQYF. The nucleotide sequence is given as TGTGCCAGCAGCTTGACTAGCGGGGAAATAGGAGAGACCCAGTACTTC.